This T cell receptor (beta chain) came from a study of response to subunit inactivated influenza vaccine. Regarding the study as a whole: After each seasonal influenza vaccination, few new T cells are recruited, the authors suggested.

TCRdb reprocessed the RT-PCR reads via MiXCR and lists one record per CDR3 protein. The sample lists around 530,000 distinct CDR3 sequences; 16% were seen once. CDR3 length: 14 amino acids. In germline, CDR1 is LNHDA, CDR2 SQIVND (reference sequence). The V gene lost 7 bases and the J gene lost 5 bases, with 12 bases spanning the gap. A few counts support this clonotype. The antigen remains unidentified. This sequence was found in a man between 50 and 69 years old who received an inactivated influenza vaccine. The chain recombines TRBV19 with TRBJ1-6, with TRBD1 as a possible D gene (5 bases). The material sequenced was CD4+ T cells sorted from PBMCs, taken roughly 24 months after vaccination. The CDR3 loop reads CASKWGYDNSPLHF. As DNA, the CDR3 is TGTGCCAGTAAGTGGGGGTACGATAATTCACCCCTCCACTTT.